Below, 8 T cell receptor beta chains from the same sample are listed, as sequenced in a study of shared clonotypes between healthy human individuals. TCRdb's table, derived via immunoSEQ multiplex PCR, lists solely in-frame clones and lacks some. The table includes roughly 2.2 million clones, just over 90% detected once. The sequenced material came from naive CD4+ T cells from PBMCs. Subset specified: CD45RA+ positively selected. The receptors stem from a man aged 18 to 30 in good health. Some clones in this sample may be carry-over from other donors' samples.

The genes are TRBV19 and TRBJ2-7; perhaps D is TRBD1 or TRBD2 (5 bases each). This CDR3 region has 14 residues. Trimming left V 8 bases short and J 5 bases short, with 19 bases between. Per the germline V gene, CDR1 is LNHDA and CDR2 is SQIVND (reference sequence). The CDR3 DNA is TGTGCCAGTCCCTTGGGGGTTCCCGGCGACGAGCAGTACTTC. As protein: CASPLGVPGDEQYF.

V is TRBV2 and J is TRBJ2-3; TRBD2 matches at 14 bases. Trimming cost V 4 bases and J 5 bases; bases outside gene matches: 8. There are 17 residues in the CDR3. Germline V gene sequence: CDR1 SNHLY, CDR2 FYNNEI. The CDR3 spells CASSGGLAGGRGDTQYF. In nucleotides, the CDR3 is TGTGCCAGCAGTGGCGGACTAGCGGGAGGAAGAGGAGATACGCAGTATTTT.

This rearrangement joins TRBV30 to TRBJ2-3; no clear D gene. The CDR3 sequence is 11 residues long. V was shortened by 4 bases and J by 5 bases, with 7 bases between the two germline ends. Germline CDR1 and CDR2: GTSNPN and SVGIG (reference sequence). The CDR3 DNA follows: TGTGCCTGGAACTTGAGAGATACGCAGTATTTT. This gives the protein CAWNLRDTQYF.

This clone appeared once. The chain carries TRBV19 and TRBJ2-7; TRBD2 might be the D (6 bases). Germline V lookup: CDR1 LNHDA, CDR2 SQIVND (reference sequence). Trimming shortened V by 3 bases and J by 5 bases, and 11 bases separated the two germline ends. The CDR3 has 13 amino acids. The CDR3 sequence: CASSIPGDNEQYF. CDR3 in DNA: TGTGCCAGTAGTATTCCGGGAGACAACGAGCAGTACTTC.

J is TRBJ1-5 and V is TRBV7-3; 8 bases fit TRBD1. The CDR3 loop spans 17 amino acids. With 2 bases clipped from V and 1 base from J, the junction kept 7 bases outside the gene matches. CDR1 is SGHTA and CDR2 is FQGTGA in the germline V gene. Here the CDR3 reads CASSLPERQGSNQPQHF. CDR3 nucleotide sequence: TGTGCCAGCAGCTTACCCGAGAGACAGGGGAGCAATCAGCCCCAGCATTTT.

V usage is TRBV19 and J usage is TRBJ1-5; D possibly corresponds to TRBD1 (5 bases). This CDR3 is built from 15 residues. The V end lost 9 bases, the J end lost 0 bases, and 15 bases lay between the germline ends. Germline V gene sequence: CDR1 LNHDA, CDR2 SQIVND (reference sequence). The CDR3 is CASHPRGSSNQPQHF. The CDR3 nucleotides read TGTGCCAGCCATCCTCGGGGGTCTAGCAATCAGCCCCAGCATTTT.

The chain is built from TRBV15 and TRBJ2-5, with a tentative D call TRBD2 (6 bases). The CDR3 consists of 16 residues. The germline gives CDR1 LNHNV, CDR2 YYDKDF (reference sequence). Trimming left V 0 bases short and J 5 bases short, with 16 bases between. The CDR3 region is CATSRDVTGLAETQYF. The DNA for the CDR3 is TGTGCCACCAGCAGAGATGTTACGGGGCTAGCGGAGACCCAGTACTTC.

The chain carries TRBV30 and TRBJ2-7, with TRBD2 identical over 9 bases. Trimming cost V 1 base and J 7 bases; bases outside gene matches: 8. This CDR3 spans 14 amino acids. In germline, CDR1 is GTSNPN, CDR2 SVGIG (reference sequence). In DNA form, the CDR3 reads TGTGCCTGGAGTGGCGGGAGGGCCCTCCAGGAGCAGTACTTC. It codes for CAWSGGRALQEQYF.